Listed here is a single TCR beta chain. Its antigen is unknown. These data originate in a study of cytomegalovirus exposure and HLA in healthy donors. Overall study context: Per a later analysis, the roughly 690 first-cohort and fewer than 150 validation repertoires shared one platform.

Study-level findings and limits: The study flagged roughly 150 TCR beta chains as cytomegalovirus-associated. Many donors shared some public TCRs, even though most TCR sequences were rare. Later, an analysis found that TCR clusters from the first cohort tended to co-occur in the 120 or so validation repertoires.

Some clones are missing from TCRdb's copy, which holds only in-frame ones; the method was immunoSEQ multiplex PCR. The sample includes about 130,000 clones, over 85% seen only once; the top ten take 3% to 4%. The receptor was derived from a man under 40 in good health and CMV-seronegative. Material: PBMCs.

The CDR3: CASRSQGSYGYTF. The CDR3 DNA sequence: TGTGCCAGCAGATCACAGGGGAGCTATGGCTACACCTTC. The genes are TRBV6-6 and TRBJ1-2; 7 nucleotides align to TRBD1. Germline V CDR1 and CDR2: MNHNY, SVGAGI (reference sequence). The CDR3 totals 13 residues. The V segment lost 6 bases and the J segment 4 bases; nucleotides outside the gene matches: 5.